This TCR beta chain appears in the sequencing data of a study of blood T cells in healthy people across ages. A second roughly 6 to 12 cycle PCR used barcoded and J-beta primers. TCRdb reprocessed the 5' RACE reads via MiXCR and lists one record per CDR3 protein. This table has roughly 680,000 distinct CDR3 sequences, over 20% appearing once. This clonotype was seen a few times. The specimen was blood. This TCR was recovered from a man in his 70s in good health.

The DNA for the CDR3 is TGTGCCACTGGGGGAACCGGGACAGGGGGATATGAGCAGTTCTTC. Translating gives CATGGTGTGGYEQFF. The chain employs TRBV10-3 and TRBJ2-5; 11 bases match TRBD1. The J call could be wrong; TRBJ2-1 is a better fit for the DNA end. Germline V CDR1 and CDR2: ENHRY, SYGVKD. The CDR3 runs 15 residues.